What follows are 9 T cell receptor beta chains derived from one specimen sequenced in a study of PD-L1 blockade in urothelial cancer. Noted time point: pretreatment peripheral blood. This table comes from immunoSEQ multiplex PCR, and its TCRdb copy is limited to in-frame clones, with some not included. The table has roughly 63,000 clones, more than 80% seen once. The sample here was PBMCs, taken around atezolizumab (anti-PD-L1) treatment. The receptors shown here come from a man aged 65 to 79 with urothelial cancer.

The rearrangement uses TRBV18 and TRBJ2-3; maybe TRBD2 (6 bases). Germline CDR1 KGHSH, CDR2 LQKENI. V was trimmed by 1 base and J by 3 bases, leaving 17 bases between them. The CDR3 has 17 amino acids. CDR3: CASSPLRDSRGTDTQYF. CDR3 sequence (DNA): TGTGCCAGCTCACCACTACGGGACTCCAGAGGAACAGATACGCAGTATTTT.

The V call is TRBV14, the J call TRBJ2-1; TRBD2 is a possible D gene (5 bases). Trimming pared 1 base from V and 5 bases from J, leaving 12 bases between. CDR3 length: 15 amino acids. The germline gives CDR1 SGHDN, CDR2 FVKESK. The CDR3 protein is CASSQGWESHNEQFF. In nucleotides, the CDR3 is TGTGCCAGCAGCCAAGGGTGGGAGTCTCACAATGAGCAGTTCTTC.

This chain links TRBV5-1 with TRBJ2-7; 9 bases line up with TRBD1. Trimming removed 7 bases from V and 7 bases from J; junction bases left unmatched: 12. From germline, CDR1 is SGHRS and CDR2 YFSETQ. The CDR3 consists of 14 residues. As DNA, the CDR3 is TGCGCCAGCTCATCGGGACAGGGCCCCTGGGAGCAGTACTTC. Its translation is CASSSGQGPWEQYF.

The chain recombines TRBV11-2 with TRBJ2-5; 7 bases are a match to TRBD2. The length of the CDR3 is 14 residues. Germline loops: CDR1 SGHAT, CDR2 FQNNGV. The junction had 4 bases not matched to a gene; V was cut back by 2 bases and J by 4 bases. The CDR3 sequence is CASSLFGGGETQYF. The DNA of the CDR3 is TGTGCCAGCAGCTTATTTGGGGGGGGAGAGACCCAGTACTTC.

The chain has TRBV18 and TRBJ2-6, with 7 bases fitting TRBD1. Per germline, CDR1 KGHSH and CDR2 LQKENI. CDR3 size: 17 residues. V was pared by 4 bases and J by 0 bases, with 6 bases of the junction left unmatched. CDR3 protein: CASSQGQSTSGANVLTF. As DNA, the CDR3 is TGTGCCAGCTCACAGGGACAGAGCACCTCTGGGGCCAACGTCCTGACTTTC.

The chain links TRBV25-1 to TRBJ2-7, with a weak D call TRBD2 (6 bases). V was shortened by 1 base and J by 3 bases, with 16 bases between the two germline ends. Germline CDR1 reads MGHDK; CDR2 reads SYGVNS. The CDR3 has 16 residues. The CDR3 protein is CASSELSGGLVYEQYF. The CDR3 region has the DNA TGTGCCAGCAGTGAATTATCCGGGGGTTTGGTCTACGAGCAGTACTTC.

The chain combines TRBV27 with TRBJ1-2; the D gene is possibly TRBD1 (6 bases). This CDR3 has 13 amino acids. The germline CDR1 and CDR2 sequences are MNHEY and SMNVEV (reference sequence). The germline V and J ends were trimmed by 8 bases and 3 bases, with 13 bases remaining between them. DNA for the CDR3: TGTGCCAGCGGGCAACAGGGTGACTATGGCTACACCTTC. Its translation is CASGQQGDYGYTF.

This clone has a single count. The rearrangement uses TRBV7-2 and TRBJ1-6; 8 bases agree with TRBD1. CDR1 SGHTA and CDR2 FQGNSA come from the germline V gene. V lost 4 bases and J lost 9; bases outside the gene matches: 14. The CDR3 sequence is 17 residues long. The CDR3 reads CASSSQKQGVASSPLHF. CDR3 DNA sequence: TGTGCCAGCAGCTCCCAAAAACAGGGGGTAGCGAGTTCACCCCTCCACTTT.

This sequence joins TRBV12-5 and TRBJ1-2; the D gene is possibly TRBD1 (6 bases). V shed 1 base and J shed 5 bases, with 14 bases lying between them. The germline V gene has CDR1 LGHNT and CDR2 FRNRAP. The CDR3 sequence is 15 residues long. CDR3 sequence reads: CASGLAGQFPYGYTF. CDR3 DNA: TGTGCTAGTGGTTTGGCCGGACAGTTTCCGTATGGCTACACCTTC. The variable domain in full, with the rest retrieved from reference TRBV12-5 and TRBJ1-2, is DARVTQTPRHKVTEMGQEVTMRCQPILGHNTVFWYRQTMMQGLELLAYFRNRAPLDDSGMPKDRFSAEMPDATLATLKIQPSEPRDSAVYFCASGLAGQFPYGYTFGSGTRLTVV.